This T cell receptor beta chain was sequenced for a study of post-analysis software for immune sequencing data. Overall study findings and caveats: Pronounced co-clustering by F measure was evident among identically batched samples. When patients were compared with controls, 4 or 5 TRBV segments were more frequent, TRBV5-6, TRBV5-1 and TRBV20-1 among them. Comparison with controls showed significantly lower normalized Chao1 diversity in multiple sclerosis patients.

Trimming left V 1 base short and J 4 bases short, with 11 bases between. CDR3 length: 14 amino acids. Germline CDR1 and CDR2: SQVTM and ANQGSEA. On this clonotype: Its matching antigen is unknown.

Unique molecular identifiers tagged the TCR beta cDNA libraries. When about 0.95 to 10 million T cells were used, they gave approximately 450,000 cDNA molecules. MiXCR was run by TCRdb on the PCR reads, yielding one entry per CDR3 protein. The profile shows roughly 800,000 distinct CDR3 sequences, more than 45% of them singletons. Sequencing was performed on blood. The receptor was derived from a girl aged 10-17 years with multiple sclerosis. V and J are TRBV29-1 and TRBJ2-1; D is unresolved. This chain's CDR3 is CSVEGRLEYNEQFF. CDR3 DNA: TGCAGCGTTGAAGGGCGATTGGAGTACAATGAGCAGTTCTTC.